Given below is one T cell receptor (beta chain) in context. These data originate in a study of blood T cell repertoires in COVID-19. This table comes from immunoSEQ multiplex PCR, and its TCRdb copy is limited to in-frame clones, with some not included. The repertoire holds over 150,000 clones, with 84% as singletons. Per the germline V gene, CDR1 is SGHTS and CDR2 is YDEGEE. The V end lost 5 bases, the J end lost 3 bases, and 16 bases lay between the germline ends. The CDR3 is 15 residues long. Sequenced: PBMCs or T cells enriched from blood (not recorded which). The sequence derives from a man aged 50 or older who had recovered from COVID-19. The gene calls are TRBV5-8 and TRBJ2-3; tentative D call: TRBD2 (6 bases). The CDR3 region has the DNA TGTGCCAGCAGTAACCCGGGACTCCGAACAGATACGCAGTATTTT. The encoded protein is CASSNPGLRTDTQYF.